This T cell receptor beta chain was captured in a study of T cell responses to AZD1222 COVID-19 vaccine (dated by TCRdb to about 2021). Some background on the complete study: AZD1222 recipients given second doses at about 4 weeks or at about 12 weeks were pooled, since spike-specific TCR depth and breadth were not found to differ between the two schedules. A total of about 250 trial participants underwent TCR sequencing, of whom some 200 had received two doses of AZD1222 and around 26 had received two doses of the MenACWY control vaccine. Trial participants were enrolled by age into 18-55, 56-69 and 70-plus year subgroups, with about 150, 27 and 61 TCR-sequenced participants respectively. Broader findings and caveats from the paper: Reportedly, close to half of the unique spike-specific TCRs recognized epitopes lying outside the regions that are mutated in the B.1.351 and B.1.1.7 variants. Because no samples from the day 14 peak response were available, repertoires could be characterized only after the peak T cell response. After two AZD1222 doses, spike-specific TCR breadth and depth were significantly higher than at day 0 and than in MenACWY recipients. The 56-69-year group was small, and its depth increase did not reach significance, likely because of low power. Only 5 to 7 AZD1222 recipients were SARS-CoV-2 seropositive at baseline, limiting conclusions about previously exposed vaccinees. Participants were mostly white British and included more females than males, and it was suggested by the authors that clonal diversity may have been underestimated. The whole spike protein was spanned by vaccine-associated CD4 TCRs, and dominant responses were seen in regions 160-218 and 743-854.

Cut back by 0 bases and 5 bases, the V and J ends lie 9 bases apart. According to the germline V gene, CDR1 reads SGHRS and CDR2 reads YFSETQ. Including cysteine and phenylalanine, the CDR3 has 13 amino acids. Only the CDR3 region is kept as DNA, spanning 39 bases read in frame from base 1. In the paper's terms, the time point label means: baseline before first vaccination. Samples from vaccinated people were obtained from the UK trials COV001 and COV002, which included a single-blind randomized controlled phase 2/3 trial of AZD1222 (ChAdOx1 nCoV-19) in healthy adults. Trial participant PBMC samples were collected at day 0 and day 28 after the second dose for TCRbeta chain sequencing. In the case of this clone: Its antigen target is currently unknown. Base qualities are not recorded, but no much larger clone differs from it by a single base.

The CDR3 regions of human TCRbeta chains were analyzed by immunosequencing. Under the source paper's analysis protocol: TCRs in the repertoires were compared against a reference library of SARS-CoV-2-specific TCRs that had been generated with the MIRA antigen-specificity platform. Breadth was defined as the fraction of unique TCRs that were SARS-CoV-2-associated, and depth was defined as the fraction of total T cells that were SARS-CoV-2-associated. Each spike-specific TCR was assigned to its reactive spike region and to a CD4 or CD8 class using the MIRA data. Log10-transformed breadth and depth values were compared by one-way ANOVA with Sidak's multiple comparisons tests. Entries here come from immuneACCESS through TCRdb and include only in-frame sequences with V and J called. Some clones fail to appear in such tables; in the studies checked, an unresolved V gene covers under half of the shortfall, and the cause of the remainder is unknown. V and J calls and clone size follow that table, whereas D and trimming were derived from the DNA. For this sample there are around 120,000 clones; less than 90% appear just once. The ten largest clones capture roughly 10% of the sample.

The TCR was taken from an adult in good health. The starting material was peripheral blood, obtained on day 0 of AZD1222 vaccination. The sequence is built from TRBV5-1 and TRBJ2-7, with the D gene not clear enough to name. The CDR3 region: CASSLGHNNEQYF. The DNA sequence is given as TGCGCCAGCAGCTTGGGGCACAATAACGAGCAGTACTTC.